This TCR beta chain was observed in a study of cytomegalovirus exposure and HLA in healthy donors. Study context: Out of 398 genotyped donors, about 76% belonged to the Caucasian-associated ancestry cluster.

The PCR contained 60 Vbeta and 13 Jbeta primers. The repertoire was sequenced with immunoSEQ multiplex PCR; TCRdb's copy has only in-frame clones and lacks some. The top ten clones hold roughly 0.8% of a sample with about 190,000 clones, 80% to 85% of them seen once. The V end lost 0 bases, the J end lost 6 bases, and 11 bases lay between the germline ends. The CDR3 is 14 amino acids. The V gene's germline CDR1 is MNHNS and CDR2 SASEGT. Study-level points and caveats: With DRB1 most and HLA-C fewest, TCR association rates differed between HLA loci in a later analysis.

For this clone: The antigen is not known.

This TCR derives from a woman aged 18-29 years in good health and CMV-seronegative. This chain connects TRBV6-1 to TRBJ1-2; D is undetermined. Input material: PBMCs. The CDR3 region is CASSEAHYQNGYTF. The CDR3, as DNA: TGTGCCAGCAGTGAAGCGCATTACCAGAATGGCTACACCTTC.